The 32 T cell receptor beta chains given below trace back to one sample, sequenced in a study of blood T cells in healthy people across ages. PCR was performed a second time for about 7 to 11 cycles using a sample-barcoded 5' primer and a J-beta primer mix. MiXCR, applied by TCRdb to the 5' RACE reads, yields one record per CDR3 protein. The sample includes 700,000 to 1,000,000 distinct CDR3 sequences, under 55% of them seen just once. Source material: blood. These TCRs come from a man in his sixties in good health.

The chain combines TRBV27 with TRBJ2-5, with 7 bases identical to TRBD1. The J call is doubtful: the DNA matches TRBJ2-4 better. The V gene's germline CDR1 is MNHEY and CDR2 SMNVEV (reference sequence). The CDR3 extends over 13 amino acids. The CDR3 is CASSTGVQNIQYF. The CDR3 DNA follows: TGTGCCAGCAGTACAGGGGTCCAAAACATTCAGTACTTC.

This clonotype was seen a few times. This sequence joins TRBV5-1 and TRBJ1-4; a possible D gene is TRBD1 (5 bases). The CDR3 sequence is 16 residues long. Germline V gene sequence: CDR1 SGHRS, CDR2 YFSETQ. The V end lost 2 bases, the J end lost 0 bases, and 11 bases lay between the germline ends. CDR3 sequence: CASSLDGGATNEKLFF. The CDR3 DNA sequence: TGCGCCAGCAGCTTAGATGGGGGAGCAACTAATGAAAAACTGTTTTTT.

This clonotype was found once. In DNA form, the CDR3 reads TGTGCCAGCAGCCGCGCGTGGGGTAGCGGGGTTCAAAGCTCCTACAATGAGCAGTTCTTC. Residues: CASSRAWGSGVQSSYNEQFF. This chain uses TRBV7-2 with TRBJ2-1, with 8 bases aligning to TRBD2. Germline V CDR1 and CDR2: SGHTA, FQGNSA. With V trimmed by 5 bases and J by 0 bases, 18 bases remained unmatched. The CDR3 covers 20 residues. The complete variable domain, with remaining parts taken from reference TRBV7-2 and TRBJ2-1, reads GAGVSQSPSNKVTEKGKDVELRCDPISGHTALYWYRQSLGQGLEFLIYFQGNSAPDKSGLPSDRFSAERTGGSVSTLTIQRTQQEDSAVYLCASSRAWGSGVQSSYNEQFFGPGTRLTVL.

The V gene is TRBV3-1, the J gene TRBJ1-2; perhaps TRBD1 as D (5 bases). V gave up 4 bases and J gave up 4 bases, with 19 bases separating them. The CDR3 consists of 16 residues. Germline-derived CDR1 and CDR2 are LGHDT and YNNKEL (reference sequence). DNA for the CDR3: TGTGCCAGCAGCCTAAACCCTCAGGGCACCAGCTATGGCTACACCTTC. Amino acids: CASSLNPQGTSYGYTF.

The chain combines TRBV6-5 with TRBJ1-1; TRBD1 matches 7 bases. Trimming took 3 bases from V and 7 from J; bases not matched to a gene: 5. This CDR3 is built from 13 residues. CDR1 is MNHEY and CDR2 is SVGAGI in the germline V gene. CDR3 nucleotide sequence: TGTGCCAGCAGTTATTCTAGACAGGGTGAAGCTTTCTTT. Translated, it gives CASSYSRQGEAFF.

This chain links TRBV20-1 with TRBJ2-3, with 10 bases fitting TRBD2. Germline CDR1 is DFQATT and CDR2 is SNEGSKA (reference sequence). The CDR3 sequence is 14 residues long. The trim removed 5 bases at V and 3 bases at J, leaving 5 bases unmatched. The CDR3 DNA reads as TGCAGTGCTCTCGCTAGCGGGGGAACAGATACGCAGTATTTT. This codes for CSALASGGTDTQYF.

The genes are TRBV20-1 and TRBJ1-2; 9 nucleotides line up with TRBD1. The CDR3 covers 14 residues. CDR1 is DFQATT, CDR2 SNEGSKA, per germline (reference sequence). Trimming removed 5 bases from V and 8 bases from J; junction bases left unmatched: 12. DNA for the CDR3: TGCAGTGCTGGGGCCGACAGGGGGTTCTCGGGCTACACCTTC. Protein sequence: CSAGADRGFSGYTF.

The rearrangement links TRBV20-1 to TRBJ2-5; D may correspond to TRBD1 or TRBD2 (6 bases each). CDR1 DFQATT and CDR2 SNEGSKA come from the germline V gene (reference sequence). The CDR3 runs 13 residues. Trimming stripped 2 bases from V and 11 bases from J, with 18 bases between. The CDR3 sequence is CSARPSDGGPQYF. The CDR3 DNA reads TGCAGTGCTAGACCCTCGGACGGGGGCCCTCAGTACTTC.

At least ten counts were recorded for this clonotype. V gene TRBV4-1 combines with J gene TRBJ2-3; 10 bases align to TRBD2. J gave up 1 base and V 0 bases, and 7 bases lay outside the gene matches. In germline, CDR1 is MGHRA, CDR2 YSYEKL. The CDR3 is 18 amino acids. The CDR3 nucleotides are TGCGCCAGCAGCCAAGATGAGAGGCTAGCGGGGGGCACAGATACGCAGTATTTT. Its protein product is CASSQDERLAGGTDTQYF.

The CDR3: CSVSAGTLPNYGYTF. The CDR3 nucleotides read TGCAGCGTCTCCGCTGGGACCCTGCCTAACTATGGCTACACCTTC. The chain uses TRBV29-1 and TRBJ1-2; possible D gene TRBD1, 5 bases. V lost 6 bases to trimming and J lost 0 bases, with 17 bases between them. This CDR3 comprises 15 residues. Germline V lookup: CDR1 SQVTM, CDR2 ANQGSEA. Variable domain in full (rest from reference TRBV29-1 and TRBJ1-2): SAVISQKPSRDICQRGTSLTIQCQVDSQVTMMFWYRQQPGQSLTLIATANQGSEATYESGFVIDKFPISRPNLTFSTLTVSNMSPEDSSIYLCSVSAGTLPNYGYTFGSGTRLTVV.

The sample holds many counts of this clonotype. The chain uses TRBV5-1 and TRBJ2-3, with D unresolved. The germline CDR1 and CDR2 sequences are SGHRS and YFSETQ. Trimming cost V 4 bases and J 6 bases, with 9 bases left between them. The CDR3 length is 12 residues. The CDR3 bases are TGCGCCAGCAGCCCGGAAAGGGATACGCAGTATTTT. Its protein product is CASSPERDTQYF.

This clonotype was picked up one time. The rearrangement uses TRBV20-1 and TRBJ2-2; TRBD1 might be the D (5 bases). Per the germline V gene, CDR1 is DFQATT and CDR2 is SNEGSKA (reference sequence). V was shortened by 5 bases and J by 4 bases, with 11 bases between the two germline ends. This CDR3 has 13 amino acids. The CDR3 bases are TGCAGTGCTGGGAACAGGTTCACCGGGGAGCTGTTTTTT. It specifies CSAGNRFTGELFF.

This clonotype was observed a handful of times. The CDR3, as DNA: TGTGCCAGCAGCACCTTCGAAGGACAGGGACGTCCCCCGTCCTACGAGCAGTACTTC. The encoded protein is CASSTFEGQGRPPSYEQYF. This chain links TRBV12-3 or TRBV12-4 with TRBJ2-7, with 8 bases that match TRBD1. The junction had 20 bases not matched to a gene; V was cut back by 6 bases and J by 1 base. The CDR3 runs to 19 residues.

V is TRBV5-6 and J is TRBJ1-1; D remains ambiguous. The CDR3 is 14 residues long. V lost 3 bases to trimming and J lost 3 bases, with 12 bases between them. The germline CDR1 and CDR2 sequences are SGHDT and YYEEEE. CDR3 in amino acids: CASSWTGRYTEAFF. The CDR3 DNA sequence: TGTGCCAGCAGCTGGACTGGGAGGTACACTGAAGCTTTCTTT.

A few counts support this clonotype. The J gene is TRBJ2-3, the V gene TRBV7-2; 11 bases fit TRBD2. This CDR3 is 16 amino acids long. J gave up 4 bases and V 0 bases, and 3 bases lay outside the gene matches. The germline V gene encodes CDR1 SGHTA and CDR2 FQGNSA. The DNA for the CDR3 is TGTGCCAGCAGCTTAGCTAGCGGGGGGGCCCCAGATACGCAGTATTTT. Encoded protein: CASSLASGGAPDTQYF.

The gene calls are TRBV20-1 and TRBJ2-1, with 7 bases identical to TRBD2. This CDR3 region has 15 residues. Germline V lookup: CDR1 DFQATT, CDR2 SNEGSKA (reference sequence). Unmatched junction bases numbered 8, after V lost 0 bases and J lost 6 bases. Here the CDR3 DNA reads TGCAGTGCTAGAGAGCATTGGACTAGAGTCAATGAGCAGTTCTTC. It specifies CSAREHWTRVNEQFF.

The chain joins TRBV28 to TRBJ1-5; unclear D gene. Looked up from germline, CDR1 is MDHEN and CDR2 is SYDVKM. The CDR3 runs 14 residues. Trimming left V 7 bases short and J 5 bases short, with 15 bases between. The CDR3 protein is CASNSLGGYQPQHF. Written as DNA, the CDR3 is TGTGCCAGCAACAGTTTAGGAGGGTATCAGCCCCAGCATTTT. The variable domain in full, with the rest retrieved from reference TRBV28 and TRBJ1-5, is DVKVTQSSRYLVKRTGEKVFLECVQDMDHENMFWYRQDPGLGLRLIYFSYDVKMKEKGDIPEGYSVSREKKERFSLILESASTNQTSMYLCASNSLGGYQPQHFGDGTRLSIL.

This clonotype appeared a few times. This may come from a read error, since a much larger clone is one base off. V is TRBV4-3 and J is TRBJ2-1; TRBD1 might be the D (5 bases). The CDR3 contains 14 residues. With 1 base removed from V and 9 bases from J, the gap between germline ends came to 13 bases. Germline assignment: CDR1 LGHNA and CDR2 YSLEER. The DNA for the CDR3 is TGCGCCAGCAGCCAAGGGGGCCCAAACAGTGAGCAGTTCTTC. This sequence encodes CASSQGGPNSEQFF.

CDR3 residues: CASSQGVGGINQPQHF. Here the CDR3 DNA reads TGTGCCAGCAGCCAAGGGGTGGGGGGTATCAATCAGCCCCAGCATTTT. The V and J genes are TRBV3-1 and TRBJ1-5; possible D gene TRBD1, 5 bases. CDR1 LGHDT and CDR2 YNNKEL come from the germline V gene (reference sequence). V lost 1 base, J lost 3 bases, and 13 bases lay in between. The CDR3 has 16 amino acids.

About this clonotype itself: A read error may be the cause here, since a much bigger clone is one base away. The chain joins TRBV5-5 to TRBJ2-7; TRBD1 aligns across 9 bases. Germline values: CDR1 SGHKS, CDR2 YYEKEE (reference sequence). Trimming took 4 bases from V and 6 from J; bases not matched to a gene: 14. The CDR3 contains 16 residues. DNA for the CDR3: TGTGCCAGCAGCGTGGGGAGGGGACAGGGTATCCCCGAGCAGTACTTC. It translates to CASSVGRGQGIPEQYF. Full variable domain (outside the CDR3, taken from reference TRBV5-5 and TRBJ2-7): DAGVTQSPTHLIKTRGQQVTLRCSPISGHKSVSWYQQVLGQGPQFIFQYYEKEERGRGNFPDRFSARQFPNYSSELNVNALLLGDSALYLCASSVGRGQGIPEQYFGPGTRLTVT.

This clonotype appeared a few times. The J gene is TRBJ1-4, the V gene TRBV4-3; D remains ambiguous. Deletions cut 3 bases from V and 3 bases from J, with 14 bases between. CDR3 size: 16 residues. Germline CDR1 is LGHNA and CDR2 is YSLEER. CDR3 protein: CASSHTSMVANEKLFF. CDR3 bases: TGCGCCAGCAGCCACACGTCCATGGTAGCTAATGAAAAACTGTTTTTT.

The CDR3 here is CASQGARHTYFYGYTF. Written as DNA, the CDR3 is TGTGCCAGCCAGGGGGCGAGACACACTTACTTCTATGGCTACACCTTC. The gene calls are TRBV21-1 and TRBJ1-2; TRBD1, the D gene given by the table, was not confirmed from the DNA. TRBV21-1 is labeled a pseudogene. This CDR3 comprises 16 residues.

Comment on this clonotype: A read error may be the cause here, since a much bigger clone is one base away. No conserved phenylalanine or tryptophan is present at the end of the CDR3, so a read error is the likely explanation. Here the CDR3 reads CASTDYETQYS. CDR3 DNA sequence: TGTGCCAGCACGGACTACGAGACCCAGTACTCC. This sequence joins TRBV2 and TRBJ2-5, with D possibly TRBD2 on 6 matching bases. CDR3 length equals 11 residues. The germline gives CDR1 SNHLY, CDR2 FYNNEI. V was clipped by 7 bases and J by 5 bases, with 8 bases between them.

This clonotype was recorded a few times. The chain carries TRBV5-1 and TRBJ1-1; a weak D match, TRBD1 (6 bases). With 1 base removed from V and 3 bases from J, the gap between germline ends came to 16 bases. Germline CDR1 and CDR2: SGHRS and YFSETQ. This CDR3 comprises 16 residues. CDR3 protein: CASSLTGKSLDTEAFF. CDR3 coding DNA: TGCGCCAGCAGCTTGACAGGGAAGAGCTTGGACACTGAAGCTTTCTTT.

The genes are TRBV7-6 and TRBJ2-5; the D gene is possibly TRBD1 (6 bases). Trimming cost V 6 bases and J 0 bases, with 14 bases left between them. CDR1 SGHVS and CDR2 FNYEAQ come from the germline V gene. The CDR3 covers 15 residues. The CDR3 DNA reads as TGTGCCAGCAGTCGTCAGGGGCAGGACCAAGAGACCCAGTACTTC. Amino acid sequence: CASSRQGQDQETQYF.

As concerns this clonotype: An end of the junction differs from the germline gene, which may be a read error. The chain recombines TRBV6-2 or TRBV6-3 with TRBJ2-7; perhaps TRBD1 as D (5 bases). The germline gives CDR1 MNHEY, CDR2 SVGEGT. This CDR3 comprises 13 residues. In DNA, the CDR3 is TGTGTCAGCAGTTGGGGCAGAACCTACGAGCAGTACTTC. Protein: CVSSWGRTYEQYF.

This clonotype turned up a few times. This sequence joins TRBV27 and TRBJ1-1; no clear D. Germline-derived CDR1 and CDR2 are MNHEY and SMNVEV (reference sequence). This CDR3 has 13 amino acids. V was shortened by 4 bases and J by 1 base, with 7 bases between the two germline ends. The CDR3 nucleotides read TGTGCCAGCAGTTATAGGCGGAACACTGAAGCTTTCTTT. Protein sequence: CASSYRRNTEAFF.

CDR3 in DNA: TGCAGCGCACGTAGCGGGGGGGTTTTCAATGAGCAGTTCTTC. Its protein product is CSARSGGVFNEQFF. The chain links TRBV29-1 to TRBJ2-1, with TRBD2 matching over 11 bases. Germline values: CDR1 SQVTM, CDR2 ANQGSEA. The CDR3 is made up of 14 amino acids. The J segment lost 6 bases and the V segment lost 7 bases, leaving 8 bases of the junction unmatched.

The CDR3 DNA is TGTGCCTTGAGGGACAGGGGGCGTGGTGGCTACACCTTC. Translating it yields CALRDRGRGGYTF. The genes are TRBV30 and TRBJ1-2, with TRBD1 matching 12 bases. The CDR3 sequence is 13 residues long. The V segment lost 7 bases and the J segment 7 bases; nucleotides outside the gene matches: 7. Germline loops: CDR1 GTSNPN, CDR2 SVGIG (reference sequence).

The chain employs TRBV4-3 and TRBJ2-7; D is perhaps TRBD1 (6 bases). Germline V gene data show CDR1 as LGHNA and CDR2 as YSLEER. Trimming shortened V by 0 bases and J by 3 bases, and 9 bases separated the two germline ends. The CDR3 totals 14 residues. The CDR3 is CASSQDAGDYEQYF. The DNA for the CDR3 is TGCGCCAGCAGCCAAGACGCAGGGGACTACGAGCAGTACTTC.

This clonotype came up a few times. The rearrangement links TRBV7-2 to TRBJ1-6; D gene uncertain. Germline CDR1 and CDR2: SGHTA and FQGNSA. V lost 0 bases to trimming and J lost 9 bases, with 3 bases between them. This CDR3 is built from 12 residues. CDR3 DNA: TGTGCCAGCAGCTTAGCCCCTTCACCCCTCCACTTT. Its translation is CASSLAPSPLHF. Full variable domain (outside the CDR3, taken from reference TRBV7-2 and TRBJ1-6): GAGVSQSPSNKVTEKGKDVELRCDPISGHTALYWYRQSLGQGLEFLIYFQGNSAPDKSGLPSDRFSAERTGGSVSTLTIQRTQQEDSAVYLCASSLAPSPLHFGNGTRLTVT.

The table lists this clonotype with a few counts. This chain links TRBV7-9 with TRBJ2-7, with D possibly called TRBD1 or TRBD2 (5 bases each). The V gene lost 1 base and the J gene lost 4 bases, with 14 bases spanning the gap. Germline CDR1 reads SEHNR; CDR2 reads FQNEAQ (reference sequence). The CDR3 is 15 residues long. CDR3 sequence: CASSLDSGTHYEQYF. CDR3 DNA sequence: TGTGCCAGCAGCTTAGATTCAGGGACCCATTACGAGCAGTACTTC.